Below, 10 T cell receptor beta chains from the same sample are listed, as sequenced in a study of radiotherapy plus CTLA-4 blockade in lung cancer (dated by TCRdb to 2016 to 2019). Library preparation employed the immunoSEQ multiplex PCR assay. TCRdb stores this immuneACCESS table with in-frame sequences only. Part of the clones is absent; in the studies checked, under half of the shortfall reflects unresolved V genes, and no reason is known for the rest. The sample table holds about 88,000 clones, of which about three quarters were seen once. Over 12% of the sample goes to the ten largest clones. The sample was peripheral blood, taken from a patient treated with radiotherapy plus ipilimumab. These receptors were collected from a human donor with non-small cell lung cancer that progressed on radiotherapy plus ipilimumab.

This clone was seen a single time. V gene TRBV7-9 combines with J gene TRBJ2-2; 7 bases match TRBD2. J lost 4 bases, V lost 3 bases, and 5 bases had no gene match. The CDR3 loop spans 15 amino acids. The germline V gene has CDR1 SEHNR and CDR2 FQNEAQ (reference sequence). The CDR3 coding sequence is TGTGCCAGCAGCTTGGGGACTAAGGCCACCGGGGAGCTGTTTTTT. As protein: CASSLGTKATGELFF.

The chain has TRBV28 and TRBJ2-3; TRBD1 matches 7 bases. This CDR3 is built from 15 residues. Unmatched junction bases numbered 6, after V lost 6 bases and J lost 0 bases. The germline gives CDR1 MDHEN, CDR2 SYDVKM. CDR3 bases: TGTGCCAGCAGGTTAATACAGGGGAGCACAGATACGCAGTATTTT. It yields the protein CASRLIQGSTDTQYF.

This sequence joins TRBV29-1 and TRBJ1-2; the match to TRBD1 covers 7 bases. Germline values: CDR1 SQVTM, CDR2 ANQGSEA. The CDR3 spans 13 residues. J was trimmed by 8 bases and V by 3 bases; bases with no gene match: 9. The CDR3 DNA reads as TGCAGCGTTGAGCCGGGACAGCGTCGGGGCTACACCTTC. Translation gives CSVEPGQRRGYTF.

J is TRBJ1-1 and V is TRBV13; D is ambiguous. CDR1 and CDR2 from the germline V gene are PRHDT and FYEKMQ (reference sequence). The CDR3 spans 13 residues. V dropped 0 bases and J dropped 12 bases, with 14 bases sitting between them. Here the CDR3 DNA reads TGTGCCAGCAGCTTAGGCGGCAAAAGGGCTACTTTCTTT. This sequence encodes CASSLGGKRATFF.

This clone was counted a few times. This chain joins TRBV18 and TRBJ2-7, with D unclear. Between the trimmed V and J ends, which lost 2 bases and 3 bases, there was a span of 8 bases. CDR1 and CDR2 from the germline V gene are KGHSH and LQKENI. CDR3 length equals 13 residues. CDR3 sequence (DNA): TGTGCCAGCTCACCAGCGGAGAGCTACGAGCAGTACTTC. Amino acid sequence: CASSPAESYEQYF.

The J gene is TRBJ1-4, the V gene TRBV7-8, with D perhaps matching TRBD1 (5 bases). Between the trimmed V and J ends, which lost 1 base and 7 bases, there was a span of 13 bases. CDR1 is SGHVS and CDR2 is FQNEAQ in the germline V gene. The CDR3 contains 15 residues. CDR3: CASSLDMQGGEKLFF. CDR3 DNA sequence: TGTGCCAGCAGCTTAGATATGCAGGGAGGTGAAAAACTGTTTTTT.

This clone was counted once. This rearrangement joins TRBV27 to TRBJ2-6, with D possibly TRBD1 on 5 matching bases. This CDR3 has 18 residues. The V gene lost 6 bases and the J gene lost 2 bases, with 20 bases spanning the gap. Germline loops: CDR1 MNHEY, CDR2 SMNVEV (reference sequence). The CDR3 DNA reads TGTGCCAGCAGCACAGAGAGACAGACGCTAACTGGGGCCAACGTCCTGACTTTC. Translation gives CASSTERQTLTGANVLTF.

The V call is TRBV4-2, the J call TRBJ2-3; TRBD1 aligns across 9 bases. The CDR3 is made up of 16 amino acids. V lost 5 bases, J lost 1 base, and 7 bases stayed unmatched. Germline CDR1 reads LGHNA; CDR2 reads YNFKEQ. This CDR3 is CASSKDRGGGTDTQYF. In nucleotides, the CDR3 is TGTGCCAGCAGCAAGGACAGGGGCGGTGGCACAGATACGCAGTATTTT.

The V and J genes are TRBV2 and TRBJ2-1, with 12 bases identical to TRBD2. The length of the CDR3 is 17 residues. Germline-derived CDR1 and CDR2 are SNHLY and FYNNEI. The J segment lost 6 bases and the V segment lost 6 bases, leaving 12 bases of the junction unmatched. DNA of the CDR3: TGTGCCAGCAGGATGGGGGTGGGACTAGCGGGTGGCAATGAGCAGTTCTTC. This sequence encodes CASRMGVGLAGGNEQFF.

The rearrangement links TRBV7-9 to TRBJ1-2; no clear D. Trimming removed 5 bases at V and 4 bases at J, with 17 bases between. CDR1 is SEHNR, CDR2 FQNEAQ, per germline (reference sequence). The CDR3 extends over 15 amino acids. The CDR3 region is CASSPREGPLYGYTF. As DNA, the CDR3 is TGTGCCAGCAGCCCTCGTGAAGGGCCCCTCTATGGCTACACCTTC.